This T cell receptor beta chain was recovered during a study of control samples from healthy donors and cancer patients. Assay used: immunoSEQ multiplex PCR; TCRdb lists only in-frame clones, some missing. The repertoire holds about 75,000 clones, with more than 80% as singletons. Trimming pared 2 bases from V and 1 base from J, leaving 21 bases between. CDR3 length equals 19 residues. Germline V lookup: CDR1 LGHDT, CDR2 YNNKEL (reference sequence). The source material was blood. The chain couples TRBV3-1 (or the pseudogene TRBV3-2) to TRBJ2-1, with D possibly TRBD2 on 6 matching bases. The receptor comes from a man aged 45 to 65 in good health. CDR3: CASSQKGTGVTSSYNEQFF. CDR3 sequence (DNA): TGTGCCAGCAGCCAAAAAGGGACGGGAGTCACTAGTTCCTACAATGAGCAGTTCTTC.